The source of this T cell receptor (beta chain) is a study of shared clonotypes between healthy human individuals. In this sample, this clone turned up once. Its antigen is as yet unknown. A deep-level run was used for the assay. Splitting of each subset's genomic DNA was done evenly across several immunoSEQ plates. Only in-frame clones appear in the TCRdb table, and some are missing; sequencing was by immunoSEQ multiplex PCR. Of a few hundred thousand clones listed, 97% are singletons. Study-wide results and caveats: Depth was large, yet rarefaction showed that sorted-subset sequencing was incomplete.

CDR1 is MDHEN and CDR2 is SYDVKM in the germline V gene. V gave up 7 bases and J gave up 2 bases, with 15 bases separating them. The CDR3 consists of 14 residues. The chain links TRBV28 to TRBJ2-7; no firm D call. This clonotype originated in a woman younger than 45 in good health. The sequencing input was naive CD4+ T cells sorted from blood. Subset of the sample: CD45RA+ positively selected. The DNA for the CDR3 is TGTGCCAGCAAACGTCCCACCCCCCCCTACGAGCAGTACTTC. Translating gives CASKRPTPPYEQYF.